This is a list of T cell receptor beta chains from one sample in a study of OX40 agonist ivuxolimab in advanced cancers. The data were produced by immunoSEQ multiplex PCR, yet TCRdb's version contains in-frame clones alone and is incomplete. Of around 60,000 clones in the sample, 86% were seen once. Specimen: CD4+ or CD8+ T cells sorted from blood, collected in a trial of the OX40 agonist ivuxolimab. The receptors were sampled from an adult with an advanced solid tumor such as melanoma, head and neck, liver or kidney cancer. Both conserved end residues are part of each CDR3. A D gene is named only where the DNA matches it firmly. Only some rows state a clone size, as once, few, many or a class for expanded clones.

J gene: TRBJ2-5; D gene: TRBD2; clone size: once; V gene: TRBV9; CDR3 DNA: TGTGCCAGCAGCGTAAGTCCGCGGGGGTCAGGGCAAGAGACCCAGTACTTC; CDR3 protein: CASSVSPRGSGQETQYF
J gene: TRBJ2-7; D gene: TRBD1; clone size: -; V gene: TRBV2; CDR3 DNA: TGTGCCAGCAGAAGACAGGGTATCGGCTACGAGCAGTACTTC; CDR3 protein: CASRRQGIGYEQYF
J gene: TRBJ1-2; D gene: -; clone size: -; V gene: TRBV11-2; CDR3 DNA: TGTGCCAGCAGCCCGGGCGTCTATGGCTACACCTTC; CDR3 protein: CASSPGVYGYTF
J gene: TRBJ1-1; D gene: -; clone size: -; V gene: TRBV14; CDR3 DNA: TGTGCCAGCAGCCAAGATTACGGGATGAACACTGAAGCTTTCTTT; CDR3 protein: CASSQDYGMNTEAFF
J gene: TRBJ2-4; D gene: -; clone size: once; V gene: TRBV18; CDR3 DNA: TGTGCCAGCTCACCACCGATAACCGGGACACGGCGGAACATTCAGTACTTC; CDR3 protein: CASSPPITGTRRNIQYF
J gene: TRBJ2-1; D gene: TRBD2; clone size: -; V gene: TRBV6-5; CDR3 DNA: TGTGCCAGCAGGGGGGGGTCTTCAAATGAGCAGTTCTTC; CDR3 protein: CASRGGSSNEQFF
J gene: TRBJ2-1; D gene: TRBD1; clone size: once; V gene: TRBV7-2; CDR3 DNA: TGTGCCAGCAGGGAAACAGGGGGACTTGGCAATGAGCAGTTCTTC; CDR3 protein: CASRETGGLGNEQFF
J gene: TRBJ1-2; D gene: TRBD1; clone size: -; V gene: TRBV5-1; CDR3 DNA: TGCGCCAGCAGCCCTGCCAGGGGGGGATCGAATGGCTACACCTTC; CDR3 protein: CASSPARGGSNGYTF
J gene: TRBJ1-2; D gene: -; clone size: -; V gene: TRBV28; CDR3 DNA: TGTGCCAGCAGTCCCGGGACACTCAACATTGGCTACACCTTC; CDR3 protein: CASSPGTLNIGYTF
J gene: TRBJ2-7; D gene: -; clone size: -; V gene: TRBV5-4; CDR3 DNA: TGTGCCAGCAGCCACGTCTACGAGCAGTACTTC; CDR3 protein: CASSHVYEQYF
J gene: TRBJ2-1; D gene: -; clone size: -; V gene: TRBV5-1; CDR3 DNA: TGCGCCAGCAACCGGGCCCTCACCTACAATGAGCAGTTCTTC; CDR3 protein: CASNRALTYNEQFF
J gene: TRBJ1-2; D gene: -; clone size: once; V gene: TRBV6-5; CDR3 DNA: TGTGCCAGCAGTTACAACCCGGGACTAAGGGGCTCTGGCTACACCTTC; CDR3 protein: CASSYNPGLRGSGYTF
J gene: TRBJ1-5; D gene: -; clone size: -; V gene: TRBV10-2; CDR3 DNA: TGCGCCAGCAGGGCAGGGATTAGGAGCAATCAGCCCCAGCATTTT; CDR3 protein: CASRAGIRSNQPQHF
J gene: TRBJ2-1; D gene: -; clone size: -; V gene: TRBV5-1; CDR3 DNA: TGCGCCAGCAGCTTGGCCCCCACACCTCTCAATGAGCAGTTCTTC; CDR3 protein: CASSLAPTPLNEQFF
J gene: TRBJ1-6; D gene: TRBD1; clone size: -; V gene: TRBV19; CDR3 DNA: TGTGCCAGCCGAACAGGGGGAAGAGATAATTCACCCCTCCACTTT; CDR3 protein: CASRTGGRDNSPLHF
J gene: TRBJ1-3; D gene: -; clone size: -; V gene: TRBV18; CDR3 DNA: TGTGCCAGCTCACCTACTACAGGAAATGGAAACACCATATATTTT; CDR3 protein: CASSPTTGNGNTIYF
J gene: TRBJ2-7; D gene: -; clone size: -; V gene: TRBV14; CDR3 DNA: TGTGCCAGCAGCCAAGAAGTGGGCCCAACCTACGAGCAGTACTTC; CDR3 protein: CASSQEVGPTYEQYF
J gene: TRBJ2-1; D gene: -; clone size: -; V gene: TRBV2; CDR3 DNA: TGTGCCAGCACCGAGGGGGACATTTTCTACAATGAGCAGTTCTTC; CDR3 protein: CASTEGDIFYNEQFF
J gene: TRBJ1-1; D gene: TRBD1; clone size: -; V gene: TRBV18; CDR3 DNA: TGTGCCAGCTCACTCCGGAGACAGGGGAACACTGAAGCTTTCTTT; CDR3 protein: CASSLRRQGNTEAFF
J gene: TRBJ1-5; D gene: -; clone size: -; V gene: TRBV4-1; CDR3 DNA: TGCGCCAGCAGCCAAGATGTGACAGTTTTTAGCAATCAGCCCCAGCATTTT; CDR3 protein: CASSQDVTVFSNQPQHF
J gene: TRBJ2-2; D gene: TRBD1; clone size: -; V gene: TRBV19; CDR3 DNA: TGTGCCACCCGGAGGCAGGGGGCGAACGGGGAGCTGTTTTTT; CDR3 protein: CATRRQGANGELFF
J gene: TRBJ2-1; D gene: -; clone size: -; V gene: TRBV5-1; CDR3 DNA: TGCGCCAGCAGCTTGGGCGGAACGACCCCCAATGAGCAGTTCTTC; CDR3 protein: CASSLGGTTPNEQFF
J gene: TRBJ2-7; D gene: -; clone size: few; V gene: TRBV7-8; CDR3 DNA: TGTGCCAGCAGCTTCAGGGGGGGGTCCTACGAGCAGTACTTC; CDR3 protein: CASSFRGGSYEQYF
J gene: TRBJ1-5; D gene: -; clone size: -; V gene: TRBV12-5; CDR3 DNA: TGTGCTAGTGGCTCTCGGGTGGTAGGGAATCAGCCCCAGCATTTT; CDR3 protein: CASGSRVVGNQPQHF
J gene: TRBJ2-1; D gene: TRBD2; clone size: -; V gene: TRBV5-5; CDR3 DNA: TGTGCCAGCAGCACCCTAGCGGGGGCCTACAATGAGCAGTTCTTC; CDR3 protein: CASSTLAGAYNEQFF
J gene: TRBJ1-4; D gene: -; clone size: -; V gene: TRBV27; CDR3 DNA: TGTGCCAGCAGTTTCCTCGGGACCGATCATGAAAAACTGTTTTTT; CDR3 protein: CASSFLGTDHEKLFF
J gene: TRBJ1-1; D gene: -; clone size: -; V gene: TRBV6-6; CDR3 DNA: TGTGCCAGCAGTTACGGCAGGACCGGCACTGAAGCTTTCTTT; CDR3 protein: CASSYGRTGTEAFF
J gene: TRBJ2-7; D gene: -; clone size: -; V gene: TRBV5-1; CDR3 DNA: TGCGCCAGCAGCTTCCAGGGACTTCCGGGGATCGACGAGCAGTACTTC; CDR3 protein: CASSFQGLPGIDEQYF
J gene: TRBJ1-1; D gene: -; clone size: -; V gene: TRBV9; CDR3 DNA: TGTGCCAGCAGCGCAACCGGGACATCGAACACTGAAGCTTTCTTT; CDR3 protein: CASSATGTSNTEAFF
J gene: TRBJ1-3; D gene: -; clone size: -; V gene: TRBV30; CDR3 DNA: TGTGCCTGGCAAAGAAACACCATATATTTT; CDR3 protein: CAWQRNTIYF
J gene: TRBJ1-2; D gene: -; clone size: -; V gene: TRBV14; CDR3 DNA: TGTGCCAGCAGCCAGGAGCACAGGGTGGGGTATGGCTACACCTTC; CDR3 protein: CASSQEHRVGYGYTF
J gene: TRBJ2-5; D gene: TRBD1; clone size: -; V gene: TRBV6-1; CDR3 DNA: TGTGCCAGCACCCTAACAGGGGTCCAAGAGACCCAGTACTTC; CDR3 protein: CASTLTGVQETQYF
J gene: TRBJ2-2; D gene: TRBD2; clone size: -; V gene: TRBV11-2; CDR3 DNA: TGTGCCAGCAGCTCCCCGGGACTAGCGGGGAGGACCGGGGAGCTGTTTTTT; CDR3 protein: CASSSPGLAGRTGELFF
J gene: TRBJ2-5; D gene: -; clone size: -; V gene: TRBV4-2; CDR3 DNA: TGTGCCAGCAGCCAGAACAGGGCAGAGACCCAGTACTTC; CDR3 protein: CASSQNRAETQYF
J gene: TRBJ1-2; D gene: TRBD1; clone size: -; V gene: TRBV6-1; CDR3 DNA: TGTGCCAGCAGTGAGACTCCGGGACAGGGATTCGACTACACCTTC; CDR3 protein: CASSETPGQGFDYTF
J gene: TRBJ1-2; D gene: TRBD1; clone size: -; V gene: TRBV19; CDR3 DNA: TGTGCCAGTAGTGCAACGGGACAGCGAAATGGCTACACCTTC; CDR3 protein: CASSATGQRNGYTF
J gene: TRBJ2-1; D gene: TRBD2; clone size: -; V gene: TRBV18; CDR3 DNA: TGTGCCAGCTCACCCGGGACTAGCGGCTACAATGAGCAGTTCTTC; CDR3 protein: CASSPGTSGYNEQFF
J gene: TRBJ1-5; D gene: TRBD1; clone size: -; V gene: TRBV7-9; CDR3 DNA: TGTGCCAGCAGCCCACAGGGGGTGTCAAATCAGCCCCAGCATTTT; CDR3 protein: CASSPQGVSNQPQHF
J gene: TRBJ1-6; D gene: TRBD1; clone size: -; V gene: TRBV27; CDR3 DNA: TGTGCCAGCAGTATACTGACAGGGGGCGATAACTCACCCCTCCACTTT; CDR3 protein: CASSILTGGDNSPLHF
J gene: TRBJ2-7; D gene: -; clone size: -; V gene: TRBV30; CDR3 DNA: TGTGCCTGGAGTGTACGCAGGCCCTACGAGCAGTACTTC; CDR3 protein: CAWSVRRPYEQYF
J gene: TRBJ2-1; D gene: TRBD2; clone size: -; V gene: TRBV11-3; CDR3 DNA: TGTGCCAGCAGCGTAGCGGGGGGGCGGGATGAGCAGTTCTTC; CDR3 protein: CASSVAGGRDEQFF
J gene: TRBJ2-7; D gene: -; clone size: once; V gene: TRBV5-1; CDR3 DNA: TGCGCCAGCAGCTCCGACACCACTCTTTACGAGCAGTACTTC; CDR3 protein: CASSSDTTLYEQYF
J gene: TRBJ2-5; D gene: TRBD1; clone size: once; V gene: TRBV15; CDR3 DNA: TGTGCCACCAGCAGGGACAGGGGGCAAGAGACCCAGTACTTC; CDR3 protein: CATSRDRGQETQYF
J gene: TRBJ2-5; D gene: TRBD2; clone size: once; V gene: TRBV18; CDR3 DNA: TGTGCCAGCTCACCACCGGGGCTAGCGGACCAAGAGACCCAGTACTTC; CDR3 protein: CASSPPGLADQETQYF
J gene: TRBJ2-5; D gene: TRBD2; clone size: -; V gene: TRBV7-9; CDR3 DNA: TGTGCCAGCAGCCCCCCATACGCGGGGGGGATTAGGGAGACCCAGTACTTC; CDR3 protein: CASSPPYAGGIRETQYF
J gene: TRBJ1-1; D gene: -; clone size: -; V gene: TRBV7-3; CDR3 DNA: TGTGCCAGCAGCTGGACGGCGAACACTGAAGCTTTCTTT; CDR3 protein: CASSWTANTEAFF
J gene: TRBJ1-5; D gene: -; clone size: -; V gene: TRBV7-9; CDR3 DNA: TGTGCCAGCAGCGAGGTCGGGAATCAGCCCCAGCATTTT; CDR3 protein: CASSEVGNQPQHF
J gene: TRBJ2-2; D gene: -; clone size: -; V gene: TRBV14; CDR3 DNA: TGTGCCAGCAGCCAAGATTACACCGGGGAGCTGTTTTTT; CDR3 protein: CASSQDYTGELFF
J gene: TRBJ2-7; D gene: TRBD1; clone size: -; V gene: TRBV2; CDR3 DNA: TGTGCCAGCAGTGATACGAAGGGACAGCAGCTCTCCTACGAGCAGTACTTC; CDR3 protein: CASSDTKGQQLSYEQYF
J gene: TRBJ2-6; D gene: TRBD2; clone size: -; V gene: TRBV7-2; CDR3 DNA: TGTGCCAGCAGCTTTAGCAGACTAGCGGGGGGCTTAGGGGCCAACGTCCTGACTTTC; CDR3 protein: CASSFSRLAGGLGANVLTF
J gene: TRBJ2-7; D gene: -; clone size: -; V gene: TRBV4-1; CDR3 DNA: TGCGCCTCCAAAGCAGGGGCGGCAGCTACCTACGAGCAGTACTTC; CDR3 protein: CASKAGAAATYEQYF